This is a list of T cell receptor beta chains from one sample in a study of neurological immune-mediated disorders. TCRdb re-called the 5' RACE reads through MiXCR, storing one row per CDR3 protein. In the table there are some 34,000 distinct CDR3 sequences, approximately 1.4% of which are singletons. What was sequenced was PBMCs. The receptors originated from a woman younger than 45 with multiple sclerosis. The conserved cysteine and the conserved F or W are not part of the CDR3 here. Part of the rows lack a size; the others show once, few, many or a class for expanded clones.

CDR3aa,abundance,v_gene,len
ASSSHIGQETQY,many,TRBV5-1,12
SADGQGALGYT,many,TRBV20-1,11
ASSQGQGFTEAF,many,TRBV7-3,12
SARDLAGTGTGELF,many,TRBV20-1,14
SARRSGANVLT,many,TRBV20-1,11
ASSQDKWVYQPQH,many,TRBV4-1,13
SGSHRVSYEQY,many,TRBV29-1,11
SAGPGGLNTQY,many,TRBV29-1,11
ASTEGPTQPQH,many,TRBV2,11
ASSDSTSGAGELF,many,TRBV6-4,13
AISDRFLGETQY,many,TRBV10-3,12
ASSHGTDYGYT,many,TRBV3-1,11
ASSSTVTETQY,many,TRBV7-9,11
ASSPRVNYGYT,many,TRBV12-3/TRBV12-4,11
ASSLTGNTGELF,many,TRBV12-3/TRBV12-4,12
ASSFAGPGQETQY,many,TRBV7-2,13
ASSRGQQETQY,NA,TRBV18,11
ASRQNRVPTTEAF,many,TRBV13,13
ASRVRVDGELF,many,TRBV5-1,11
ASSTGTGGRNIQY,many,TRBV7-6,13
ASSGSPTGVKNIQY,many,TRBV9,14
ASSSNLEETQY,many,TRBV25-1,11
ASSLQGAKY,many,TRBV5-1,9
SAAQGRLPEAF,many,TRBV20-1,11
SAWDGLNEQY,many,TRBV20-1,10
ASSWDRVKIAGELF,many,TRBV12-3/TRBV12-4,14
ASSSGDRGFTDTQY,many,TRBV5-8,14
SATTGLAGYNEQF,many,TRBV20-1,13
ASSQDHGMNQPQH,many,TRBV3-1,13
ASSDRTGSPDTQY,many,TRBV9,13
ASSPFGPRESYEQY,many,TRBV5-1,14
ASSFGAGGETQY,many,TRBV5-1,12
ASSLNGYNEQF,many,TRBV7-2,11
SASIGGDLTEAF,many,TRBV20-1,12
ATSDGGQGADEQF,many,TRBV24-1,13